The entry below describes one T cell receptor (beta chain). Its antigen is not known. These data originate in a study of T cells in Graves' hyperthyroidism and ophthalmopathy. What was amplified from RNA transcripts were TCR beta CDR3 regions. Primed by the HTBI set, a first-round RT-PCR was run on the TCR CDR3. TCRdb re-called the multiplex PCR reads with MiXCR, one entry per CDR3 protein. The sample has almost 600,000 distinct CDR3 sequences, under 60% seen once; the top ten hold about 8.3%. Study-wide findings and caveats: Blood held most thyroid clonotypes expanded above 0.001 frequency.

The length of the CDR3 is 15 residues. Trimming shortened V by 0 bases and J by 8 bases, and 17 bases separated the two germline ends. The germline gives CDR1 DFQATT, CDR2 SNEGSKA (reference sequence). The material sequenced was peripheral blood or thyroid tissue (not recorded which). The TCR comes from a woman aged 18-29 years with Graves' hyperthyroidism. The rearrangement links TRBV20-1 to TRBJ1-3, with D unclear. In DNA, the CDR3 is TGCAGTGCTAGAGACTGGAGAGCTGATGGCTACACCATATATTTT. Translating it yields CSARDWRADGYTIYF.